Listed here is a single TCR beta chain. Its antigen is still unknown. These data belong to a study of shared clonotypes between healthy human individuals. Sequenced by immunoSEQ multiplex PCR; TCRdb stores in-frame clones only, minus some. The sample consists of some 2,500,000 clones, 80% to 95% of them appearing once. V shed 5 bases and J shed 4 bases, with 20 bases lying between them. The CDR3 totals 15 residues. Germline V gene data show CDR1 as SQVTM and CDR2 as ANQGSEA. Points from the study as a whole: Larger estimated richness was generally seen in naive subsets than in memory subsets.

The chain couples TRBV29-1 to TRBJ2-5; weak D call: TRBD1 (6 bases). Sample: naive CD4+ T cells from PBMCs. Documented subset: CD45RA+ positively selected. The clonotype originates from a man between 18 and 29 years old in good health. Some clones in this sample may be carry-over from other donors' samples. CDR3 coding DNA: TGCAGCGTTTACTTCCTCGGGACAAGGGGAGAGACCCAGTACTTC. Translating gives CSVYFLGTRGETQYF.